The 32 T cell receptor beta chains below all came from one sample that was sequenced in a study of cytotoxic CD8 clonotypes in ibrutinib-treated CLL. Sequenced by immunoSEQ multiplex PCR; TCRdb stores in-frame clones only, minus some. The sample has 300,000 or so clones, around 66% seen once. Sequences were derived from PBMCs, sampled after 36 months of ibrutinib treatment. The receptors here all came from a human donor with chronic lymphocytic leukemia.

This chain joins TRBV10-3 and TRBJ2-5; the D gene is possibly TRBD2 (5 bases). V was pared by 4 bases and J by 1 base, with 19 bases between. Germline V gives CDR1 ENHRY, CDR2 SYGVKD. The CDR3 is made up of 17 amino acids. The CDR3: CAISAQEVRRSQETQYF. The CDR3 region has the DNA TGTGCCATCAGTGCCCAAGAGGTCAGGAGGAGCCAAGAGACCCAGTACTTC.

The sample holds a few counts of this clone. The chain carries TRBV9 and TRBJ2-5; tentatively, D is TRBD1 or TRBD2 (6 bases each). There are 15 residues in the CDR3. V shed 0 bases and J shed 5 bases, with 14 bases lying between them. Germline V lookup: CDR1 SGDLS, CDR2 YYNGEE. This CDR3 is CASSVVGGPLETQYF. The DNA for the CDR3 is TGTGCCAGCAGCGTAGTAGGGGGGCCGCTGGAGACCCAGTACTTC.

The chain recombines TRBV5-5 with TRBJ1-5; 7 bases are a match to TRBD1. The germline V gene encodes CDR1 SGHKS and CDR2 YYEKEE (reference sequence). V was clipped by 0 bases and J by 7 bases; unmatched bases: 1. The CDR3 is made up of 13 amino acids. The CDR3 DNA sequence: TGTGCCAGCAGCTTGGCAGGGGGACAGCCCCAGCATTTT. This codes for CASSLAGGQPQHF.

This clone came up a few times. This sequence joins TRBV6-5 and TRBJ2-5; no clear D gene. Germline assignment: CDR1 MNHEY and CDR2 SVGAGI. The CDR3 is 13 amino acids. Trimming cost V 0 bases and J 5 bases, with 7 bases left between them. CDR3 in DNA: TGTGCCAGCAGTTACTCGTCCGGGGAGACCCAGTACTTC. This translates into CASSYSSGETQYF.

The rearrangement joins TRBV25-1 to TRBJ1-2, with D unclear. V shed 5 bases and J shed 6 bases, with 16 bases lying between them. Germline V gives CDR1 MGHDK, CDR2 SYGVNS. CDR3 length: 14 residues. CDR3 sequence reads: CASSSAWAGDGYTF. In nucleotides, the CDR3 is TGTGCCAGCAGTTCCGCCTGGGCCGGGGATGGCTACACCTTC.

This rearrangement joins TRBV27 to TRBJ1-4; the D is unclear. Germline assignment: CDR1 MNHEY and CDR2 SMNVEV (reference sequence). CDR3 length: 16 amino acids. The germline V and J ends were trimmed by 5 bases and 0 bases, with 13 bases remaining between them. CDR3 in DNA: TGTGCCAGCAGTCAAGAGACCCAGGCAACTAATGAAAAACTGTTTTTT. This translates into CASSQETQATNEKLFF.

J is TRBJ1-2 and V is TRBV6-5; 8 bases are shared with TRBD1. V lost 6 bases and J lost 8; bases outside the gene matches: 5. The CDR3 is made up of 12 amino acids. Germline CDR1 and CDR2: MNHEY and SVGAGI. CDR3 in DNA: TGTGCCAGCAGACGGGGGACAGGAGGCTACACCTTC. Encoded protein: CASRRGTGGYTF.

This clone was observed a few times. This chain joins TRBV14 and TRBJ1-2; a possible D gene is TRBD1 (5 bases). Deletions cut 4 bases from V and 2 bases from J, with 8 bases between. The CDR3 totals 13 residues. The germline CDR1 and CDR2 sequences are SGHDN and FVKESK. CDR3 sequence reads: CASSRGRNYGYTF. The DNA of the CDR3 is TGTGCCAGCAGCCGGGGGAGGAACTATGGCTACACCTTC.

This clone came up a few times. The J gene is TRBJ1-2, the V gene TRBV7-2, with a tentative D call TRBD1 (6 bases). The V end was cut by 5 bases, the J end by 2 bases, with 9 bases between. Per germline, CDR1 SGHTA and CDR2 FQGNSA. This CDR3 comprises 13 residues. The CDR3 bases are TGTGCCAGCAGCCAGGACAGAAACTATGGCTACACCTTC. Protein: CASSQDRNYGYTF.

This clone occurred a few times. This chain connects TRBV5-4 to TRBJ1-2; D is possibly TRBD1 (5 bases). Trimming pared 1 base from V and 3 bases from J, leaving 16 bases between. Germline CDR1 is SGHNT and CDR2 is YYREEE (reference sequence). The CDR3 is 16 residues long. The CDR3 DNA is TGTGCCAGCAGCTTGAAGGGGCTACGGGGCGACTATGGCTACACCTTC. Its translation is CASSLKGLRGDYGYTF. The full variable domain, completed using reference TRBV5-4 and TRBJ1-2, is ETGVTQSPTHLIKTRGQQVTLRCSSQSGHNTVSWYQQALGQGPQFIFQYYREEENGRGNFPPRFSGLQFPNYSSELNVNALELDDSALYLCASSLKGLRGDYGYTFGSGTRLTVV.

This clone was seen only a few times. The V gene is TRBV10-1, the J gene TRBJ2-6; D perhaps matches TRBD1 (6 bases). CDR1 WNHNN and CDR2 SYGVQD come from the germline V gene (reference sequence). Trimming shortened V by 0 bases and J by 6 bases, and 12 bases separated the two germline ends. This CDR3 spans 16 amino acids. CDR3 loop: CASSESGDTVANVLTF. The CDR3 DNA reads as TGCGCCAGCAGTGAGTCAGGGGACACAGTGGCCAACGTCCTGACTTTC.

The V gene is TRBV13, the J gene TRBJ2-5, with 9 bases that match TRBD1. The J segment lost 4 bases and the V segment lost 5 bases, leaving 8 bases of the junction unmatched. The length of the CDR3 is 15 residues. CDR1 PRHDT and CDR2 FYEKMQ come from the germline V gene (reference sequence). This CDR3 reads CASSPHRGPGETQYF. As DNA, the CDR3 is TGTGCCAGCAGCCCACACAGGGGGCCGGGAGAGACCCAGTACTTC.

This chain connects TRBV2 to TRBJ2-7; maybe TRBD1 (6 bases). CDR3 length equals 13 residues. The germline gives CDR1 SNHLY, CDR2 FYNNEI. V was pared by 6 bases and J by 1 base, with 10 bases between. CDR3 protein: CASRPTGSYEQYF. The DNA for the CDR3 is TGTGCCAGCAGACCGACAGGTTCCTACGAGCAGTACTTC.

The V call is TRBV9, the J call TRBJ1-2; 8 nucleotides agree with TRBD1. The CDR3 sequence is 15 residues long. Germline V CDR1 and CDR2: SGDLS, YYNGEE. V trimming: 4 bases; J trimming: 8 bases; junction bases outside the gene matches: 13. CDR3 nucleotides: TGTGCCAGCAGCCTCAACCGGGACAGGCCGAAGGGCTACACCTTC. As protein: CASSLNRDRPKGYTF. Using reference TRBV9 and TRBJ1-2 for the parts outside the CDR3, the full variable domain is DSGVTQTPKHLITATGQRVTLRCSPRSGDLSVYWYQQSLDQGLQFLIQYYNGEERAKGNILERFSAQQFPDLHSELNLSSLELGDSALYFCASSLNRDRPKGYTFGSGTRLTVV.

This clone was recorded only once. The chain links TRBV4-1 to TRBJ1-2, with 12 nucleotides matching TRBD1. The length of the CDR3 is 15 residues. In germline, CDR1 is MGHRA, CDR2 YSYEKL. Trimming cost V 4 bases and J 5 bases; bases outside gene matches: 5. This chain's CDR3 is CASSRAGQGAYGYTF. The CDR3 DNA reads as TGCGCCAGCAGCCGGGCGGGACAGGGGGCTTATGGCTACACCTTC.

The CDR3 loop reads CASSLNLGSLNYGYTF. The DNA for the CDR3 is TGTGCCAGCAGTTTGAACTTGGGTTCGCTAAACTATGGCTACACCTTC. The chain employs TRBV28 and TRBJ1-2, with no clear D. Germline CDR1 reads MDHEN; CDR2 reads SYDVKM. This CDR3 has 16 residues. V was trimmed by 3 bases and J by 2 bases, leaving 16 bases between them.

The gene calls are TRBV25-1 and TRBJ2-7, with 9 bases fitting TRBD1. Germline-derived CDR1 and CDR2 are MGHDK and SYGVNS. The CDR3 has 14 residues. V shed 4 bases, J shed 3 bases, and the junction held 4 bases outside the gene matches. The CDR3 region is CASSALDRGYEQYF. CDR3 DNA: TGTGCCAGCAGTGCCCTGGACAGGGGCTACGAGCAGTACTTC.

The J gene is TRBJ2-3, the V gene TRBV4-3, with D perhaps matching TRBD2 (5 bases). The CDR3 length is 16 residues. Germline lookup yields CDR1 LGHNA and CDR2 YSLEER. V gave up 4 bases and J gave up 1 base, with 15 bases separating them. CDR3 loop: CASSLDFSHGTDTQYF. The CDR3 DNA reads TGCGCCAGCAGCCTGGACTTTTCCCATGGCACAGATACGCAGTATTTT.

The chain links TRBV5-1 to TRBJ2-2, with 8 bases lining up with TRBD1. V shed 4 bases and J 1 base; nucleotides not matched to a gene: 3. The CDR3 spans 15 residues. The germline V gene encodes CDR1 SGHRS and CDR2 YFSETQ. CDR3 in amino acids: CASSRGQENTGELFF. The DNA for the CDR3 is TGCGCCAGCAGCCGGGGACAGGAGAACACCGGGGAGCTGTTTTTT.

This CDR3 is CASRPFRGDEKLFF. The CDR3 DNA follows: TGTGCCAGCAGACCGTTCAGGGGGGATGAAAAACTGTTTTTT. The chain carries TRBV7-8 and TRBJ1-4; 7 bases map to TRBD1. This CDR3 region has 14 residues. Losses at the gene ends were 6 bases for V and 6 bases for J; bases not matched to a gene: 7. CDR1 is SGHVS and CDR2 is FQNEAQ in the germline V gene. Full variable domain (remainder filled in from reference TRBV7-8 and TRBJ1-4): GAGVSQSPRYKVAKRGQDVALRCDPISGHVSLFWYQQALGQGPEFLTYFQNEAQLDKSGLPSDRFFAERPEGSVSTLKIQRTQQEDSAVYLCASRPFRGDEKLFFGSGTQLSVL.

The genes are TRBV28 and TRBJ1-1; the match to TRBD1 covers 7 bases. The germline gives CDR1 MDHEN, CDR2 SYDVKM. Trimming at V came to 4 bases and at J to 5 bases, leaving 13 bases not matched to a gene. This CDR3 is built from 16 residues. In DNA form, the CDR3 reads TGTGCCAGCAGTTCGTCTAGAAGACAGGGTATGACTGAAGCTTTCTTT. This encodes CASSSSRRQGMTEAFF.

The chain uses TRBV4-1 and TRBJ1-5, with D uncertain. V lost 4 bases, J lost 2 bases, and 12 bases lay in between. CDR1 is MGHRA, CDR2 YSYEKL, per germline. The CDR3 spans 15 residues. CDR3 residues: CASSRSSGGNQPQHF. CDR3 sequence (DNA): TGCGCCAGCAGCCGGTCGAGTGGGGGCAATCAGCCCCAGCATTTT.

The chain joins TRBV19 to TRBJ2-1; 8 positions match TRBD2. The trim removed 5 bases at V and 3 bases at J, leaving 12 bases unmatched. CDR1 and CDR2 from the germline V gene are LNHDA and SQIVND (reference sequence). The CDR3 loop spans 17 amino acids. CDR3 DNA: TGTGCCAGTAGTGGGGCACTAGCGGCCACTTTCTACAATGAGCAGTTCTTC. Its translation: CASSGALAATFYNEQFF.

V usage is TRBV29-1 and J usage is TRBJ1-1; D gene uncertain. Trimming left V 2 bases short and J 0 bases short, with 7 bases between. CDR3 length: 13 amino acids. In germline, CDR1 is SQVTM, CDR2 ANQGSEA. CDR3 bases: TGCAGCGTTGAAACCCTTTTGAACACTGAAGCTTTCTTT. It yields the protein CSVETLLNTEAFF.

The chain links TRBV6-5 to TRBJ2-7, with D possibly TRBD1 on 5 matching bases. V was clipped by 6 bases and J by 2 bases, with 11 bases between them. The CDR3 consists of 13 residues. Per germline, CDR1 MNHEY and CDR2 SVGAGI. CDR3 nucleotides: TGTGCCAGCAGGACCAGGGTAGCCTACGAGCAGTACTTC. This encodes CASRTRVAYEQYF.

The gene calls are TRBV2 and TRBJ2-7; the match to TRBD2 covers 9 bases. Germline V gene sequence: CDR1 SNHLY, CDR2 FYNNEI. The CDR3 runs to 14 residues. V dropped 6 bases and J dropped 4; count of bases not matched to a gene: 7. The CDR3 region has the DNA TGTGCCAGCAGGGCCGCAGCGGGAGGATACGAGCAGTACTTC. This translates into CASRAAAGGYEQYF.

The chain is built from TRBV14 and TRBJ1-1; perhaps TRBD1 as D (5 bases). This CDR3 has 15 amino acids. The germline V gene has CDR1 SGHDN and CDR2 FVKESK. Deletions cut 0 bases from V and 4 bases from J, with 12 bases between. The CDR3 here is CASSQDRGQGTEAFF. CDR3 DNA: TGTGCCAGCAGCCAAGACAGAGGGCAGGGCACTGAAGCTTTCTTT. The entire variable domain, with the rest obtained from reference TRBV14 and TRBJ1-1, is as follows: EAGVTQFPSHSVIEKGQTVTLRCDPISGHDNLYWYRRVMGKEIKFLLHFVKESKQDESGMPNNRFLAERTGGTYSTLKVQPAELEDSGVYFCASSQDRGQGTEAFFGQGTRLTVV.

This clone has a handful of counts. Other nucleotide sequences from this sample produce the same CDR3. The V call is TRBV5-1, the J call TRBJ2-3; 15 nucleotides line up with TRBD2. Trimming took 5 bases from V and 7 from J; bases not matched to a gene: 2. The CDR3 has 14 amino acids. Germline V CDR1 and CDR2: SGHRS, YFSETQ. The CDR3 loop reads CASSGTSGGNTQYF. The CDR3 region has the DNA TGCGCCAGCAGTGGGACTAGCGGGGGGAATACGCAGTATTTT.

Turning to this clone: An end of the junction does not agree with germline; a read error may underlie this. This chain uses TRBV25-1 with TRBJ2-7; TRBD1 aligns across 8 bases. The germline V gene has CDR1 MGHDK and CDR2 SYGVNS. There are 13 residues in the CDR3. The CDR3 here is CASSEYGTGGLWF. The CDR3, as DNA: TGTGCCAGCAGTGAGTACGGGACAGGCGGATTGTGGTTC.

V gene TRBV5-1 combines with J gene TRBJ1-6; D may be TRBD1 (6 bases). The CDR3 runs 15 residues. The V and J ends lost 0 bases and 9 bases respectively, with 13 bases between them. Germline CDR1 is SGHRS and CDR2 is YFSETQ. Here the CDR3 reads CASSLAVQGGSPLHF. For the CDR3, the DNA is TGCGCCAGCAGCTTGGCTGTACAGGGTGGTTCACCCCTCCACTTT.

The chain is built from TRBV11-2 and TRBJ2-2, with TRBD2 identical over 8 bases. Germline CDR1 and CDR2: SGHAT and FQNNGV. J was trimmed by 0 bases and V by 5 bases; bases with no gene match: 2. This CDR3 contains 15 residues. In DNA, the CDR3 is TGTGCCAGCAGCGCGGGACTAGCGAACACCGGGGAGCTGTTTTTT. Translation: CASSAGLANTGELFF. Complete variable domain (other parts from reference TRBV11-2 and TRBJ2-2): EAGVAQSPRYKIIEKRQSVAFWCNPISGHATLYWYQQILGQGPKLLIQFQNNGVVDDSQLPKDRFSAERLKGVDSTLKIQPAKLEDSAVYLCASSAGLANTGELFFGEGSRLTVL.

The chain carries TRBV9 and TRBJ2-7; TRBD1 matches at 7 bases. Trimming cost V 1 base and J 1 base; bases outside gene matches: 11. Germline CDR1 SGDLS, CDR2 YYNGEE. The CDR3 has 17 residues. The CDR3 reads CASSVSPTGLLSYEQYF. In DNA, the CDR3 is TGTGCCAGCAGCGTATCCCCGACAGGGCTGTTATCCTACGAGCAGTACTTC.